This T cell receptor (beta chain) was sequenced during a study of CXCR3-negative and CXCR3-positive naive CD8 T cells. As to this clonotype: Its specificity is unknown.

The V gene's germline CDR1 is SQVTM and CDR2 ANQGSEA. The CDR3 loop spans 12 amino acids. Each TRB cDNA library was prepared by 5' RACE (with UMI labels). TCRdb re-analyzed the 5' RACE reads; it lists each CDR3 protein once, without DNA. The table gives 150,000 to 180,000 distinct CDR3 sequences; the top ten clones make up 0.45% to 0.55% of it. Study-level results: Hydrophobicity was higher for TRB CDR3s found in CXCR3-positive naive cells than in CXCR3-negative naive cells.

CD45RO-CCR7+CD27+CD95- was the phenotype of naive CD8+ T cells. The chain links TRBV29-1 to TRBJ1-1. This TCR was recovered from a human donor in good health. Some clones in this sample may be carry-over from other donors' samples. The specimen was naive CXCR3+ CD8+ T cells from blood. Stated subset: CD45RO-CCR7+CD27+CD95- naive CD8+ T cells expressing CXCR3 (TNR3+). CDR3 amino acids: CSVEEGNTEAFF.